This paragraph reports one T cell receptor beta chain. The antigen remains unidentified. Only in-frame clones appear in the TCRdb table, and some are missing; sequencing was by immunoSEQ multiplex PCR. The repertoire includes about 67,000 clones, more than 75% of them detected once, and 2% sits in the top ten. The sample is drawn from a study of OX40 agonist ivuxolimab in advanced cancers. Study context: Those enrolled were 82.7% male, with a mean age of about 66 years and ages from roughly 20 to 85. Findings of the study overall: At 0.1 to 3.0 mg/kg, CD4+ and CD8+ blood T cells expanded clonally by week 6.

The source was CD4+ or CD8+ T cells sorted from blood, collected in a trial of the OX40 agonist ivuxolimab. The TCR sequence derives from an adult with an advanced solid tumor such as melanoma, head and neck, liver or kidney cancer.

The CDR3 sequence: CASSSRGGTPNYGYTF. The CDR3 DNA reads TGTGCCAGCAGCTCCCGGGGCGGGACACCCAACTATGGCTACACCTTC. V is TRBV9 and J is TRBJ1-2, with D possibly matching TRBD1 (6 bases). The CDR3 is 16 amino acids. Trimming shortened V by 4 bases and J by 2 bases, and 18 bases separated the two germline ends. In germline, CDR1 is SGDLS, CDR2 YYNGEE.